The 13 T cell receptor beta chains below come from one sample, sequenced in a study of blood T cell repertoires in COVID-19. Profiling relied on immunoSEQ multiplex PCR, and the TCRdb table lists in-frame clones only, not all of them. The data contain hundreds of thousands of clones, 70% to 85% of them singletons. Sequencing used peripheral blood. These receptors were collected from a woman of 80 years or more with acute or convalescent COVID-19.

The gene calls are TRBV5-1 and TRBJ2-1; TRBD1 aligns across 9 bases. Per the germline V gene, CDR1 is SGHRS and CDR2 is YFSETQ. There are 16 residues in the CDR3. V lost 4 bases to trimming and J lost 8 bases; unmatched junction nucleotides: 13. As DNA, the CDR3 is TGCGCCAGCAGCAGCGGCATTGGGGGACAGGGTGATGAGCAGTTCTTC. It translates to CASSSGIGGQGDEQFF. The whole variable domain, remainder taken from reference TRBV5-1 and TRBJ2-1, is KAGVTQTPRYLIKTRGQQVTLSCSPISGHRSVSWYQQTPGQGLQFLFEYFSETQRNKGNFPGRFSGRQFSNSRSEMNVSTLELGDSALYLCASSSGIGGQGDEQFFGPGTRLTVL.

The chain is built from TRBV7-2 and TRBJ1-2; D possibly corresponds to TRBD1 (6 bases). This CDR3 has 12 amino acids. CDR1 is SGHTA, CDR2 FQGNSA, per germline. Trimming stripped 2 bases from V and 9 bases from J, with 10 bases between. CDR3 nucleotide sequence: TGTGCCAGCAGCTTACAGGGGATGCGCTACACCTTC. Amino acid sequence: CASSLQGMRYTF.

The chain joins TRBV29-1 to TRBJ1-2, with D perhaps TRBD1 (6 bases). Trimming shortened V by 3 bases and J by 3 bases, and 11 bases separated the two germline ends. This CDR3 comprises 13 residues. CDR1 SQVTM and CDR2 ANQGSEA come from the germline V gene. CDR3 sequence reads: CSVEIGQYYGYTF. The DNA for the CDR3 is TGCAGCGTTGAGATCGGACAGTACTATGGCTACACCTTC.

The J gene is TRBJ2-1, the V gene TRBV28; the D gene is possibly TRBD2 (5 bases). CDR3 length: 15 residues. CDR1 and CDR2 from the germline V gene are MDHEN and SYDVKM. V was clipped by 2 bases and J by 7 bases, with 15 bases between them. CDR3 DNA sequence: TGTGCCAGCAGTTTAAAGTTGGGGAGATTGAATGAGCAGTTCTTC. It translates to CASSLKLGRLNEQFF.

V usage is TRBV7-2 and J usage is TRBJ2-1; weak D call: TRBD2 (5 bases). The CDR3 runs 13 residues. Germline CDR1 reads SGHTA; CDR2 reads FQGNSA. Trimming left V 5 bases short and J 6 bases short, with 11 bases between. The CDR3 is CASSQDSGNEQFF. CDR3 nucleotide sequence: TGTGCCAGCAGCCAGGACTCTGGCAATGAGCAGTTCTTC.

The table lists this clone with a count of one. The chain recombines TRBV5-5 with TRBJ2-3, with 14 positions matching TRBD2. The CDR3 contains 16 residues. CDR1 and CDR2 from the germline V gene are SGHKS and YYEKEE (reference sequence). Losses at the gene ends were 2 bases for V and 11 bases for J; bases not matched to a gene: 10. In DNA form, the CDR3 reads TGTGCCAGCAGCTTTGGGACTAGCGGGAGTAGTCGGGGGCAGTATTTT. This codes for CASSFGTSGSSRGQYF.

V and J are TRBV27 and TRBJ2-7, with D possibly TRBD1 on 5 matching bases. This CDR3 has 17 residues. Germline loops: CDR1 MNHEY, CDR2 SMNVEV (reference sequence). Trimming shortened V by 5 bases and J by 3 bases, and 23 bases separated the two germline ends. The CDR3 sequence is CASSLGPPMVRGYEQYF. The CDR3 nucleotides read TGTGCCAGCAGTCTCGGGCCTCCCATGGTAAGGGGCTACGAGCAGTACTTC.

The chain couples TRBV5-1 to TRBJ2-7; TRBD1 might be the D (5 bases). Germline-derived CDR1 and CDR2 are SGHRS and YFSETQ. V gave up 5 bases and J gave up 0 bases, with 9 bases separating them. CDR3 size: 13 residues. DNA for the CDR3: TGCGCCAGCAGTTATCAGGGCTCCTACGAGCAGTACTTC. Translated, it gives CASSYQGSYEQYF.

This clone has a single count. The V call is TRBV5-1, the J call TRBJ2-3, with 13 bases fitting TRBD2. There are 16 residues in the CDR3. V lost 4 bases, J lost 2 bases, and 4 bases stayed unmatched. The germline gives CDR1 SGHRS, CDR2 YFSETQ. CDR3 bases: TGCGCCAGCAGCGGACTAGCGGGGGTGGACACAGATACGCAGTATTTT. It encodes CASSGLAGVDTDTQYF.

This clone has only one observation. The rearrangement links TRBV7-9 to TRBJ1-2, with 9 bases aligning to TRBD1. The length of the CDR3 is 13 residues. Per the germline V gene, CDR1 is SEHNR and CDR2 is FQNEAQ (reference sequence). V dropped 5 bases and J dropped 8; count of bases not matched to a gene: 6. The CDR3 spells CASSNITGGGYTF. CDR3 nucleotide sequence: TGTGCCAGCAGCAATATAACAGGGGGCGGCTACACCTTC.

The rearrangement uses TRBV2 and TRBJ1-1; D is unclear. The germline V and J ends were trimmed by 3 bases and 1 base, with 9 bases remaining between them. The CDR3 has 14 amino acids. Germline CDR1 reads SNHLY; CDR2 reads FYNNEI. CDR3 bases: TGTGCCAGCAGTGATGGGCCTACGAACACTGAAGCTTTCTTT. It codes for CASSDGPTNTEAFF.

This chain joins TRBV9 and TRBJ2-7; TRBD2 matches at 7 bases. The V gene's germline CDR1 is SGDLS and CDR2 YYNGEE. CDR3 length: 14 residues. Trimming took 3 bases from V and 2 from J; bases not matched to a gene: 5. CDR3 in amino acids: CASSEQGGAYEQYF. Written as DNA, the CDR3 is TGTGCCAGCAGCGAGCAGGGAGGGGCCTACGAGCAGTACTTC.

This clone was picked up a small number of times. The chain employs TRBV6-1 and TRBJ2-7, with D possibly TRBD2 on 5 matching bases. The V gene's germline CDR1 is MNHNS and CDR2 SASEGT. The CDR3 sequence is 18 residues long. Trimming shortened V by 2 bases and J by 0 bases, and 20 bases separated the two germline ends. The DNA for the CDR3 is TGTGCCAGCAGTGAATCTGTTTTTCCAAGGACTCCCTCCTACGAGCAGTACTTC. Its protein product is CASSESVFPRTPSYEQYF.